These T cell receptor beta chains were read from a single sample in a study of blood T cell repertoires in COVID-19. Assay used: immunoSEQ multiplex PCR; TCRdb lists only in-frame clones, some missing. The sample records around 400,000 clones, about 89% being singletons. Material: peripheral blood. The receptors were gathered from a woman aged 55-70 years with COVID-19, enrolled during active disease. Both conserved end residues are part of each CDR3. D genes are given only for firm matches. Part of the rows lack a size; the others show once, few, many or a class for expanded clones.

V: TRBV4-2
size: many
J: TRBJ1-1
D: NA
DNA: TGTGCCAGCAGCGGGGGGGGGCAGGTGAACACTGAAGCTTTCTTT
CDR3: CASSGGGQVNTEAFF

V: TRBV7-8
size: few
J: TRBJ1-1
D: NA
DNA: TGTGCCAGCAGCTTAGCCAGCGGTTTGAACACTGAAGCTTTCTTT
CDR3: CASSLASGLNTEAFF

V: TRBV12-3/TRBV12-4
size: NA
J: TRBJ1-3
D: NA
DNA: TGTGCCAGCGAGGGTCTCTCTGGAAACACCATATATTTT
CDR3: CASEGLSGNTIYF

V: TRBV4-1
size: NA
J: TRBJ2-1
D: TRBD1
DNA: TGCGCCAGCAGCCAAGATGGGACAGGGGGCAATGAGCAGTTCTTC
CDR3: CASSQDGTGGNEQFF

V: TRBV28
size: NA
J: TRBJ1-2
D: NA
DNA: TGTGCCAGCAGTTTATCCCTAGCGGCAGGCCTTGGGGGCTACACCTTC
CDR3: CASSLSLAAGLGGYTF

V: TRBV9
size: NA
J: TRBJ2-2
D: TRBD2
DNA: TGTGCCAGCAGAGGGACTAGCGGGGTCACCGGGGAGCTGTTTTTT
CDR3: CASRGTSGVTGELFF

V: TRBV7-9
size: NA
J: TRBJ2-3
D: NA
DNA: TGTGCCAGCAGCCAAACAGATACGCAGTATTTT
CDR3: CASSQTDTQYF

V: TRBV6-1
size: NA
J: TRBJ1-2
D: NA
DNA: TGTGCCAGCAGTGAAAAGGGAGGGTATGGCTACACCTTC
CDR3: CASSEKGGYGYTF

V: TRBV7-9
size: NA
J: TRBJ1-1
D: NA
DNA: TGTGCCAGCAGCGCGGGTTTCTCTGAAGCTTTCTTT
CDR3: CASSAGFSEAFF

V: TRBV9
size: many
J: TRBJ2-1
D: NA
DNA: TGTGCCAGCAGCCCCCGACACCTTCTCTCCTACAATGAGCAGTTCTTC
CDR3: CASSPRHLLSYNEQFF

V: TRBV5-1
size: few
J: TRBJ1-1
D: NA
DNA: TGCGCCAGCAGCTTGGTACAGTTGAACACTGAAGCTTTCTTT
CDR3: CASSLVQLNTEAFF

V: TRBV5-1
size: NA
J: TRBJ1-6
D: TRBD1
DNA: TGCGCCAGCAGCTTCAAGCTTTCCCGGGACAGCAATTCACCCCTCCACTTT
CDR3: CASSFKLSRDSNSPLHF

V: TRBV7-9
size: NA
J: TRBJ2-7
D: NA
DNA: TGTGCCAGCAGCTTAGGCCTACCGAACTACGAGCAGTACTTC
CDR3: CASSLGLPNYEQYF

V: TRBV5-1
size: NA
J: TRBJ2-1
D: TRBD2
DNA: TGCGCCAGCAGCACTCGAGGAGCGGGGGGCTACAATGAGCAGTTCTTC
CDR3: CASSTRGAGGYNEQFF

V: TRBV6-6
size: NA
J: TRBJ2-7
D: NA
DNA: TGTGCCAGCAGTTACGTCTCAGAAAGCGAGCAGTACTTC
CDR3: CASSYVSESEQYF

V: TRBV2
size: NA
J: TRBJ1-1
D: TRBD1
DNA: TGTGCCAGCAGTTCCAGGGGGCCCTCGAACACTGAAGCTTTCTTT
CDR3: CASSSRGPSNTEAFF

V: TRBV7-8
size: NA
J: TRBJ2-1
D: TRBD1
DNA: TGTGCCAGCAGCTTGATGGGACAGGGGGTCTATGAGCAGTTCTTC
CDR3: CASSLMGQGVYEQFF

V: TRBV6-5
size: NA
J: TRBJ1-5
D: NA
DNA: TGTGCCAGCGTCGGGTATAGCAATCAGCCCCAGCATTTT
CDR3: CASVGYSNQPQHF

V: TRBV15
size: NA
J: TRBJ2-3
D: TRBD2
DNA: TGTGCCACCAGCGAACGGGGCCGGGGGGGCAAGGATACGCAGTATTTT
CDR3: CATSERGRGGKDTQYF

V: TRBV5-1
size: NA
J: TRBJ1-2
D: NA
DNA: TGCGCCAGCAGCTTAGGTACAGTTAGAGCTAACTATGGCTACACCTTC
CDR3: CASSLGTVRANYGYTF

V: TRBV27
size: NA
J: TRBJ1-2
D: TRBD1
DNA: TGTGCCAGCAGTTTCTCCGGGACAGGGGTCGGCTACACCTTC
CDR3: CASSFSGTGVGYTF

V: TRBV29-1
size: NA
J: TRBJ1-5
D: TRBD1
DNA: TGCAGCGTCGGGACAGGGACGGGCAATCAGCCCCAGCATTTT
CDR3: CSVGTGTGNQPQHF

V: TRBV5-4
size: NA
J: TRBJ2-4
D: NA
DNA: TGTGCCAGCAGCTACATGGGGGGAGGACAAAACATTCAGTACTTC
CDR3: CASSYMGGGQNIQYF

V: TRBV28
size: NA
J: TRBJ1-2
D: NA
DNA: TGTGCCAGCAGACAGGGTTTTGGCTACACCTTC
CDR3: CASRQGFGYTF

V: TRBV28
size: NA
J: TRBJ1-5
D: TRBD1
DNA: TGTGCCAGCCAGGGGGATCAGCCCCAGCATTTT
CDR3: CASQGDQPQHF

V: TRBV5-1
size: NA
J: TRBJ2-2
D: NA
DNA: TGCGCCAGCAGCTTCCTGCGGAATGCGAACACCGGGGAGCTGTTTTTT
CDR3: CASSFLRNANTGELFF

V: TRBV27
size: NA
J: TRBJ1-5
D: NA
DNA: TGTGCCAGCAGTTTAAACAGAAATCAGCCCCAGCATTTT
CDR3: CASSLNRNQPQHF

V: TRBV19
size: NA
J: TRBJ2-3
D: NA
DNA: TGTGCCAGCTCCGTCCAAAGGAGGAAGGTGACAGATACGCAGTATTTT
CDR3: CASSVQRRKVTDTQYF

V: TRBV9
size: NA
J: TRBJ2-5
D: TRBD2
DNA: TGTGCCAGCAGCGTAGTGGGGACTAGCGGGGAGACCCAGTACTTC
CDR3: CASSVVGTSGETQYF

V: TRBV28
size: NA
J: TRBJ1-1
D: TRBD1
DNA: TGTGCCATCCAAGGACAGGGAACCGGGACTGAAGCTTTCTTT
CDR3: CAIQGQGTGTEAFF

V: TRBV28
size: NA
J: TRBJ1-2
D: NA
DNA: TGTGCCAGCGGCTCTTGGGCGCGAGGCTACACCTTC
CDR3: CASGSWARGYTF

V: TRBV19
size: NA
J: TRBJ1-6
D: NA
DNA: TGTGCCAGTAGCACTTCCGGGAGCTCCTATAATTCACCCCTCCACTTT
CDR3: CASSTSGSSYNSPLHF

V: TRBV5-1
size: NA
J: TRBJ2-6
D: NA
DNA: TGCGCCAGCAGCTTGTCGGTCTCTGGGGCCAACGTCCTGACTTTC
CDR3: CASSLSVSGANVLTF

V: TRBV7-2
size: NA
J: TRBJ2-7
D: NA
DNA: TGTGCCAGCAGTCTCCAGGGCCAGGGGAACGAGCAGTACTTC
CDR3: CASSLQGQGNEQYF

V: TRBV29-1
size: NA
J: TRBJ1-1
D: NA
DNA: TGCAGCGTTCTTCTTGGAGGGAACACTGAAGCTTTCTTT
CDR3: CSVLLGGNTEAFF

V: TRBV7-6
size: once
J: TRBJ2-3
D: NA
DNA: TGTGCCAGCAGCATCAGCCCCGGGGTCACAGATACGCAGTATTTT
CDR3: CASSISPGVTDTQYF

V: TRBV2
size: NA
J: TRBJ2-1
D: TRBD1
DNA: TGTGCCAGCAGTGTTGACAGGGCCTACAATGAGCAGTTCTTC
CDR3: CASSVDRAYNEQFF

V: TRBV5-1
size: NA
J: TRBJ2-5
D: TRBD2
DNA: TGCGCCAGCAGCTCAAGCGGGGGGGAGACCCAGTACTTC
CDR3: CASSSSGGETQYF

V: TRBV7-2
size: once
J: TRBJ1-3
D: NA
DNA: TGTGCCAGCAGCTCCCGGGGGGGGACAACTGGAAACACCATATATTTT
CDR3: CASSSRGGTTGNTIYF

V: TRBV4-1
size: NA
J: TRBJ1-2
D: TRBD1
DNA: TGCGCCAGCAGCCGAGGGGGCTTGGACAGGCCCGATGGCTACACCTTC
CDR3: CASSRGGLDRPDGYTF

V: TRBV20-1
size: NA
J: TRBJ1-1
D: NA
DNA: TGCAGTGCCCGTTTCGGCACTGAAGCTTTCTTT
CDR3: CSARFGTEAFF

V: TRBV9
size: once
J: TRBJ2-2
D: TRBD2
DNA: TGTGCCAGCAGCGTATTGGCTAGCGGGGGGGCCGCCGGGGAGCTGTTTTTT
CDR3: CASSVLASGGAAGELFF

V: TRBV28
size: NA
J: TRBJ2-4
D: TRBD1
DNA: TGTGCCAGCTCCCCGAACAGGGGGGTGGACATTCAGTACTTC
CDR3: CASSPNRGVDIQYF

V: TRBV2
size: NA
J: TRBJ2-7
D: NA
DNA: TGTGCCAGCAGTTACAGGGTGTACGAGCAGTACTTC
CDR3: CASSYRVYEQYF

V: TRBV2
size: NA
J: TRBJ2-1
D: NA
DNA: TGTGCCAGCAGGGGTATTGCAGCTCAGGTCGAGCAGTTCTTC
CDR3: CASRGIAAQVEQFF

V: TRBV6-1
size: NA
J: TRBJ1-2
D: NA
DNA: TGTGCCAGCAGTGAACCATATGGACAGCGCGAAGGTCGTGGCTACACCTTC
CDR3: CASSEPYGQREGRGYTF

V: TRBV5-4
size: NA
J: TRBJ1-2
D: TRBD1
DNA: TGTGCCAGCAGCCAGGGACAGGGGGCCCCTGGCTACACCTTC
CDR3: CASSQGQGAPGYTF

V: TRBV6-5
size: NA
J: TRBJ2-5
D: NA
DNA: TGTGCCACCTCGGGGATATGGGGAGAGACCCAGTACTTC
CDR3: CATSGIWGETQYF

V: TRBV7-3
size: once
J: TRBJ2-3
D: TRBD1
DNA: TGTGCCAGCAGCCTGGATGGGTTCAGGGGGCGCCCGGCAGATACGCAGTATTTT
CDR3: CASSLDGFRGRPADTQYF

V: TRBV10-1
size: NA
J: TRBJ1-1
D: NA
DNA: TGCGCCAGCTCTTCTGGGGCGAACACTGAAGCTTTCTTT
CDR3: CASSSGANTEAFF

V: TRBV2
size: NA
J: TRBJ2-7
D: TRBD2
DNA: TGTGCCAGCAGCATCGGGACTAGCGGGGGTACCTCCTACGAGCAGTACTTC
CDR3: CASSIGTSGGTSYEQYF

V: TRBV6-5
size: NA
J: TRBJ1-2
D: NA
DNA: TGTGCCAGCAGTTACGGGGCGGACTATGGCTACACCTTC
CDR3: CASSYGADYGYTF

V: TRBV6-5
size: NA
J: TRBJ2-2
D: TRBD1
DNA: TGTGCCAGCAGGTCAAACAGGGGGGTCACCGGGGAGCTGTTTTTT
CDR3: CASRSNRGVTGELFF

V: TRBV5-1
size: NA
J: TRBJ2-4
D: TRBD1
DNA: TGCGCCAGCAGCCCAGGGACAGACATCAAAAACATTCAGTACTTC
CDR3: CASSPGTDIKNIQYF

V: TRBV10-2
size: NA
J: TRBJ1-3
D: NA
DNA: TGCGCCAGCAGTGAGTCGGGCAGTAGAGGAAACACCATATATTTT
CDR3: CASSESGSRGNTIYF

V: TRBV6-1
size: NA
J: TRBJ2-7
D: NA
DNA: TGTGCCAGCAGTGAAGTAGACGAGCAGTACTTC
CDR3: CASSEVDEQYF

V: TRBV12-5
size: NA
J: TRBJ1-5
D: NA
DNA: TGTGCTAGTGGTTTGGAGACAGGTAGGGGCAATCAGCCCCAGCATTTT
CDR3: CASGLETGRGNQPQHF